Included here is one TCR beta chain sequence, with context. Its antigen is currently unknown. The sample is drawn from a study of cytomegalovirus exposure and HLA in healthy donors. The study ran its PCR with 60 Vbeta and 13 Jbeta primers. TCRdb's table, derived via immunoSEQ multiplex PCR, lists solely in-frame clones and lacks some. This sample has about 74,000 clones; approximately 72% occur once, and the top ten carry roughly 11%. Trimming pared 7 bases from V and 3 bases from J, leaving 15 bases between. CDR3 length: 14 residues. The V gene's germline CDR1 is SQVTM and CDR2 ANQGSEA. Broader study findings: Later on, analysis showed that most CMV-associated TCR beta chains appeared to be HLA-restricted.

This sequence was found in a woman in her thirties or forties in good health and CMV-seropositive. This chain connects TRBV29-1 to TRBJ1-4; D unclear. What was sequenced was PBMCs. CDR3 amino acids: CSALLIAANEKLFF. The CDR3 DNA reads TGCAGCGCCCTTCTGATAGCGGCTAATGAAAAACTGTTTTTT.